This is a list of T cell receptor beta chains from one sample in a study of T cell repertoires in cytomegalovirus infection. Antigen specificity for these receptors is unknown. Via MiXCR, TCRdb re-called the reads, giving one row per CDR3 protein. This table has hundreds of thousands of distinct CDR3 sequences, 25% to 30% appearing once. The sample here was cultured PBMCs, taken from culture after CMV antigen stimulation. The receptors originated from a human donor in good health (CMV status not recorded). Some clones in this sample may be carry-over from other donors' samples. Both conserved end residues are part of each CDR3. The D gene is left open where the match is weak. Clone size is shown for a subset of rows, as once, few, many or a class of expanded clone.

clone_size j_call d_call v_call cdr3_nt cdr3_aa
many TRBJ1-5 NA TRBV7-8 TGTGCCAGCAGCGCAACTGTAGGCAATCAGCCCCAGCATTTT CASSATVGNQPQHF
few TRBJ2-5 TRBD2 TRBV7-3 TGTGCCAGCAGCGCCGGTGGGGAGGGAGAGACCCAGTACTTC CASSAGGEGETQYF
many TRBJ1-1 NA TRBV19 TGTGCCAGTAGTATAGTCTCCGGGGCTTTCTTT CASSIVSGAFF
NA TRBJ2-5 TRBD1 TRBV20-1 TGCAGTGCTCACACAGGGGCGGCAGAGACCCAGTACTTC CSAHTGAAETQYF
many TRBJ1-1 TRBD1 TRBV12-3/TRBV12-4 TGTGCCAGCAGTCACCTCGGGACAGGGTACACTGAAGCTTTCTTT CASSHLGTGYTEAFF
many TRBJ2-2 NA TRBV7-2 TGTGCCAGCAGCTTATACCCCGTAGACACCGGGGAGCTGTTTTTT CASSLYPVDTGELFF
NA TRBJ2-5 NA TRBV7-3 TGTGCCAGCAGCCTCGGACCCCAAGGAAGAGAGACCCAGTACTTC CASSLGPQGRETQYF
few TRBJ2-5 TRBD1 TRBV7-3 TGTGCCAGCAGCTCCGGGACAGACCCTTTTAGGGAGACCCAGTACTTC CASSSGTDPFRETQYF
few TRBJ1-5 NA TRBV29-1 TGCAGCGTTTCAGTCGACGGGAAGCCCCAGCATTTT CSVSVDGKPQHF
many TRBJ2-7 TRBD2 TRBV12-3/TRBV12-4 TGTGCCAGCAGCCCGGGACTAGTAAAATACGAGCAGTACTTC CASSPGLVKYEQYF
few TRBJ1-6 NA TRBV7-2 TGTGCCAGCAGCTTCGAGGGGTATTCACCCCTCCACTTT CASSFEGYSPLHF
many TRBJ2-5 TRBD1 TRBV6-1 TGTGCCAGCAACCGAGGACAGGCCGGGGAGACCCAGTACTTC CASNRGQAGETQYF
NA TRBJ2-3 NA TRBV7-2 TGTGCCAGCAGCGCTCCGGACACCTCCACAGATACGCAGTATTTT CASSAPDTSTDTQYF
many TRBJ1-1 NA TRBV7-8 TGTGCCAGCAGGGGCGGGTCGGAGAACACTGAAGCTTTCTTT CASRGGSENTEAFF
NA TRBJ2-1 NA TRBV5-1 TGCGCCAGCAGCTTGGCTCAAACCTACAATGAGCAGTTCTTC CASSLAQTYNEQFF
few TRBJ2-1 NA TRBV11-1 TGTGCCAGCAGCTTAGATTCTCATCACGGACAGTTACAATTGGAGCAGTTCTTC CASSLDSHHGQLQLEQFF
NA TRBJ2-7 NA TRBV7-3 TGTGCCAGCAGCTTAAAGGTATACGGGTCCTACGAGCAGTACTTC CASSLKVYGSYEQYF
few TRBJ1-3 NA TRBV2 TGTGCCACACGGCGGGAGTCTGGAAACACCATATATTTT CATRRESGNTIYF
NA TRBJ1-4 NA TRBV6-6 TGTGCCAGCAGCCAAAACTACGCGGGAAGGGGTGAAAAACTGTTTTTT CASSQNYAGRGEKLFF
NA TRBJ1-5 NA TRBV23-1 TGCGCCAGCAGTCAAGGGACGCCGGGAAGCAATCAGCCCCAGCATTTT CASSQGTPGSNQPQHF
few TRBJ2-1 TRBD2 TRBV11-1 TGTGCCAGCAGCGGGCAGCGGGGGGTCCGCGAGGAGCAGTTCTTC CASSGQRGVREEQFF
NA TRBJ2-5 NA TRBV5-1 TGCGCCAGCAGCGTAATGGGGGTCAGTGGAGAGACCCAGTACTTC CASSVMGVSGETQYF
NA TRBJ2-3 TRBD2 TRBV10-3 TGTGCCATCAGTGGGGGGCGGGAGGCCACAGATACGCAGTATTTT CAISGGREATDTQYF
few TRBJ1-1 TRBD1 TRBV9 TGTGCCAGCAGACCCCCGCCGGACAGGGCCCCCACTGAAGCTTTCTTT CASRPPPDRAPTEAFF
many TRBJ2-1 NA TRBV7-3 TGTGCCAGCAGCCTACGGAGGGGGGCGCTTAATGAGCAGTTCTTC CASSLRRGALNEQFF
NA TRBJ1-1 TRBD1 TRBV30 TGTGCCTGGAGTGCGGGACAGGGATGGACTGAAGCTTTCTTT CAWSAGQGWTEAFF
few TRBJ1-1 TRBD1 TRBV28 TGTGCCAGCAGTGGCTGGACAGGGATAACTGAAGCTTTCTTT CASSGWTGITEAFF
many TRBJ2-7 NA TRBV7-9 TGTGCCAGCAGCAAGGGACGGATCTACGAGCAGTACTTC CASSKGRIYEQYF
NA TRBJ2-4 NA TRBV27 TGTGCCAGCAGTTTAGTCGGGGGTTTAGCCAAAAACATTCAGTACTTC CASSLVGGLAKNIQYF
NA TRBJ2-7 TRBD1 TRBV6-1 TGTGCCAGCAGTACCCGGGACAGGACCTACGAGCAGTACTTC CASSTRDRTYEQYF
few TRBJ2-1 NA TRBV6-6 TGTGCCAGCAGTTACGGGACTCCCTCCTACAATGAGCAGTTCTTC CASSYGTPSYNEQFF
NA TRBJ1-1 NA TRBV5-4 TGTGCCAGCAGCTGGGTGGGGCAAATGAACACTGAAGCTTTCTTT CASSWVGQMNTEAFF
NA TRBJ2-3 NA TRBV12-3/TRBV12-4 TGTGCCAGCAGTCCCATCTCCGGGGGAACAGATACGCAGTATTTT CASSPISGGTDTQYF
NA TRBJ2-3 TRBD1 TRBV19 TGTGCCAGTAGGACCTGGGGACAGGGCACAGATACGCAGTATTTT CASRTWGQGTDTQYF
NA TRBJ1-1 NA TRBV11-2 TGTGCCAGCAGACTAGGGGGGCGGCCGGGACAAGGGATGAACACTGAAGCTTTCTTT CASRLGGRPGQGMNTEAFF
many TRBJ2-5 TRBD1 TRBV9 TGTGCCAGCAGCGTAGCTCCAGGGGGCGTTGGGGAGACCCAGTACTTC CASSVAPGGVGETQYF
NA TRBJ2-3 TRBD1 TRBV29-1 TGCAGCGTTAAGGGACAGAACACAGATACGCAGTATTTT CSVKGQNTDTQYF
few TRBJ1-1 NA TRBV19 TGTGCCAGTAGTATTGGTCGAGGGGTCACTGAAGCTTTCTTT CASSIGRGVTEAFF
few TRBJ2-7 NA TRBV28 TGTGCCAGCAGCGTCCGGGACTCCTACTACGAGCAGTACTTC CASSVRDSYYEQYF
few TRBJ2-1 TRBD2 TRBV5-1 TGCGCCAGCAGCGCCGGGACTAGTTTCCGCAATGAGCAGTTCTTC CASSAGTSFRNEQFF
few TRBJ1-4 NA TRBV10-3 TGTGCCATCAGTGATTGGCAGGCCCACGAAAAACTGTTTTTT CAISDWQAHEKLFF
few TRBJ2-7 NA TRBV10-3 TGTGCCATCAGTGAAACAGGGTTCTACGAGCAGTACTTC CAISETGFYEQYF
NA TRBJ2-7 TRBD2 TRBV5-4 TGTGCCAGCAGCTTGGGACTAGCGGGAGAGTCATCCGAGCAGTACTTC CASSLGLAGESSEQYF
NA TRBJ1-5 NA TRBV12-3/TRBV12-4 TGTGCCAGCAGCCGGGACCCGGGGGTGCCCCAGCATTTT CASSRDPGVPQHF
few TRBJ1-1 TRBD1 TRBV7-2 TGTGCCAGCAGCTCTTCCTGGGACAGGGTCGCCACTGAAGCTTTCTTT CASSSSWDRVATEAFF
few TRBJ2-6 NA TRBV20-1 TGCAGTGCTAGAGATGGAGGGTCTGGGGCCAACGTCCTGACTTTC CSARDGGSGANVLTF
few TRBJ1-1 TRBD1 TRBV2 TGTGCCAGCAGTGATCCCGGACAGGGGGGTGAAGCTTTCTTT CASSDPGQGGEAFF
NA TRBJ2-7 NA TRBV7-8 TGTGCCAGCAGCCCTACTAGGCATACCGACGAGCAGTACTTC CASSPTRHTDEQYF
many TRBJ2-5 TRBD2 TRBV12-3/TRBV12-4 TGTGCCAGCAGTTTACGTGGGGGGGAAGAGACCCAGTACTTC CASSLRGGEETQYF
NA TRBJ2-4 NA TRBV20-1 TGCAGTGCTAGAGAACGAGACATTCAGTACTTC CSARERDIQYF
NA TRBJ1-2 TRBD1 TRBV7-3 TGTGCCAGCAGCTTGGGACAGGGGTCCTATGGCTACACCTTC CASSLGQGSYGYTF
few TRBJ2-3 NA TRBV20-1 TGCAGTGCGAGGACAGCCAGCACAGATACGCAGTATTTT CSARTASTDTQYF
NA TRBJ2-2 NA TRBV6-1 TGTGCCAGCAGCTCCCTCCCTGGCCGGGGTACGAACACCGGGGAGCTGTTTTTT CASSSLPGRGTNTGELFF